This T cell receptor (beta chain) was identified during a study of blood T cell repertoires in COVID-19. Study at large: Specimens from acute and convalescent COVID-19 originated in the United States, Italy and Spain. The cDNA or gDNA used as material had been derived from T cells, B-cell-depleted T cells, or PBMCs.

Methods used by the authors: How many nucleated cells were present was estimated from reference gene primer amplification. The data were produced by immunoSEQ multiplex PCR, yet TCRdb's version contains in-frame clones alone and is incomplete. V, J and clone size are taken as reported in that table, and D and trimming were inferred from the DNA itself. The sample lists roughly 100,000 clones, less than 85% occurring once. The J segment lost 2 bases and the V segment lost 6 bases, leaving 4 bases of the junction unmatched. CDR3 length: 13 residues. Germline V CDR1 and CDR2: MNHEY, SVGAGI. The V and J genes are TRBV6-5 and TRBJ2-7, with TRBD2 matching 7 bases. Sequenced sample: peripheral blood. The TCR sequence derives from a woman of 80 years or more with active or convalescent COVID-19. This CDR3 is CASRAGATYEQYF. CDR3 DNA sequence: TGTGCCAGCAGGGCGGGAGCTACCTACGAGCAGTACTTC.